A single TCR beta chain is shown here with its context. Its antigen remains unknown. These data come from a study of shared clonotypes between healthy human individuals. The study separated CD4+ cells into CD45RA+ naive and CD45RA-negative memory subsets. The CDR3 is 16 residues long. Trimming stripped 0 bases from V and 6 bases from J, with 17 bases between. Germline V gene data show CDR1 as LNHNV and CDR2 as YYDKDF (reference sequence). Study-level points and caveats: Lower generation probabilities were found for non-shared clonotypes than for those shared by all four donors.

As originally analysed: ImmunoSEQ junction-only sequences lacked quality scores, so their filtering differed. Generated by immunoSEQ multiplex PCR, the TCRdb table keeps only in-frame clones and is missing some. The DNA was the basis for D and trimming; V, J and clone size are from that table. The repertoire includes millions of clones, 85% to 95% of them detected once, and 0.1% to 0.15% sits in the top ten. This chain links TRBV15 with TRBJ1-1; D gene unclear. Sequences were obtained from naive CD4+ T cells sorted from blood. Subset indicated: CD45RA+ positively selected. This clonotype was obtained from a young man in good health. The CDR3 coding sequence is TGTGCCACCAGCAGAGATATAGGAGGTCCCGGCGCTGAAGCTTTCTTT. Its protein is CATSRDIGGPGAEAFF.